Shown below are 28 T cell receptor beta chains from a single sample sequenced in a study of T cell responses to AZD1222 COVID-19 vaccine. The table came from immunoSEQ multiplex PCR; TCRdb's copy has only in-frame clones and leaves some out. The table has about 130,000 clones, under 90% seen once. The specimen was peripheral blood, collected on day 0 of AZD1222 vaccination. The receptors here all came from an adult in good health.

This chain connects TRBV28 to TRBJ1-3; the D is unclear. The V gene's germline CDR1 is MDHEN and CDR2 SYDVKM. Trimming removed 3 bases from V and 1 base from J, with 10 bases in between. This CDR3 is built from 15 residues. In DNA form, the CDR3 reads TGTGCCAGCAGTTTCTCCGAAGGATCTGGAAACACCATATATTTT. This encodes CASSFSEGSGNTIYF.

CDR3 coding DNA: TGTGCCAGCAGCTTGGATTGGAACACTGAAGCTTTCTTT. As protein: CASSLDWNTEAFF. This chain links TRBV5-5 with TRBJ1-1; no definite D call. The V gene lost 0 bases and the J gene lost 1 base, with 4 bases spanning the gap. Germline-derived CDR1 and CDR2 are SGHKS and YYEKEE (reference sequence). The CDR3 length is 13 residues.

The V gene is TRBV6-5, the J gene TRBJ1-5; possibly TRBD1 for D (5 bases). V dropped 0 bases and J dropped 2 bases, with 8 bases sitting between them. The CDR3 runs 15 residues. Germline loops: CDR1 MNHEY, CDR2 SVGAGI. In DNA, the CDR3 is TGTGCCAGCAGTTACTCGTTACAGGGCAATCAGCCCCAGCATTTT. Translating it yields CASSYSLQGNQPQHF.

The V and J genes are TRBV29-1 and TRBJ2-7; 8 bases align to TRBD1. V shed 6 bases, J shed 7 bases, and the junction held 11 bases outside the gene matches. CDR3 size: 13 residues. From germline, CDR1 is SQVTM and CDR2 ANQGSEA. CDR3 sequence: CSVTGQGTGEQYF. The CDR3 coding sequence is TGCAGCGTCACAGGACAGGGCACGGGGGAGCAGTACTTC.

This chain links TRBV5-4 with TRBJ2-1; D gene unclear. This CDR3 comprises 13 residues. Germline V CDR1 and CDR2: SGHNT, YYREEE (reference sequence). V lost 3 bases to trimming and J lost 5 bases, with 9 bases between them. The CDR3 loop reads CASSWRWDNEQFF. The CDR3 DNA follows: TGTGCCAGCAGCTGGCGTTGGGACAATGAGCAGTTCTTC.

The sample holds one count of this clone. Here the CDR3 DNA reads TGTGCCAGCAGTCCGGGAGCTGGAAACACCATATATTTT. Residues: CASSPGAGNTIYF. This chain links TRBV25-1 with TRBJ1-3; D is uncertain. This CDR3 spans 13 amino acids. Trimming cost V 5 bases and J 2 bases, with 7 bases left between them. CDR1 MGHDK and CDR2 SYGVNS come from the germline V gene.

This sequence joins TRBV6-5 and TRBJ1-5; no definite D call. Per the germline V gene, CDR1 is MNHEY and CDR2 is SVGAGI. The CDR3 extends over 13 amino acids. Trimming stripped 5 bases from V and 6 bases from J, with 11 bases between. Written as DNA, the CDR3 is TGTGCCAGCAGTCGAGAACCCCGTCAGCCCCAGCATTTT. Its protein product is CASSREPRQPQHF.

This chain joins TRBV28 and TRBJ2-7, with D possibly being TRBD2 (5 bases). Germline loops: CDR1 MDHEN, CDR2 SYDVKM. The CDR3 is made up of 13 amino acids. V shed 5 bases and J shed 1 base, with 9 bases lying between them. The CDR3 spells CASSGGSSYEQYF. The CDR3 region has the DNA TGTGCCAGCAGTGGCGGGTCTTCCTACGAGCAGTACTTC. The full variable domain, rest sourced from reference TRBV28 and TRBJ2-7, is DVKVTQSSRYLVKRTGEKVFLECVQDMDHENMFWYRQDPGLGLRLIYFSYDVKMKEKGDIPEGYSVSREKKERFSLILESASTNQTSMYLCASSGGSSYEQYFGPGTRLTVT.

This clone was seen only once. The gene calls are TRBV28 and TRBJ2-2; TRBD1 might be the D (6 bases). Germline V CDR1 and CDR2: MDHEN, SYDVKM. The CDR3 is made up of 13 amino acids. Trimming shortened V by 10 bases and J by 4 bases, and 13 bases separated the two germline ends. The CDR3 DNA reads as TGTGCCACTCATAGACAGGCCACCGGGGAGCTGTTTTTT. This translates into CATHRQATGELFF.

V usage is TRBV5-4 and J usage is TRBJ1-5, with unresolved D. The V and J ends lost 2 bases and 0 bases respectively, with 12 bases between them. This CDR3 is built from 16 residues. Per germline, CDR1 SGHNT and CDR2 YYREEE (reference sequence). This chain's CDR3 is CASSFIIAYSNQPQHF. CDR3 in DNA: TGTGCCAGCAGCTTTATCATCGCGTATAGCAATCAGCCCCAGCATTTT.

This sequence joins TRBV5-1 and TRBJ2-3; 7 positions match TRBD2. V dropped 2 bases and J dropped 4; count of bases not matched to a gene: 4. CDR1 SGHRS and CDR2 YFSETQ come from the germline V gene. This CDR3 is built from 14 residues. CDR3 bases: TGCGCCAGCAGCTTTCCGGGGGGACCAGATACGCAGTATTTT. Translating gives CASSFPGGPDTQYF.

This clone was detected only a few times. The chain combines TRBV25-1 with TRBJ2-7; D not certain. Trimming left V 4 bases short and J 1 base short, with 14 bases between. Looked up from germline, CDR1 is MGHDK and CDR2 is SYGVNS. The CDR3 is 15 amino acids. The CDR3 DNA reads as TGTGCCAGCAGTGGTACAAACCAGTTTTCCTACGAGCAGTACTTC. It yields the protein CASSGTNQFSYEQYF.

The CDR3 region has the DNA TGTGCCAGCAGCTTAGAGGGCGAGTCACCCCTCCACTTT. Translating it yields CASSLEGESPLHF. The chain recombines TRBV7-9 with TRBJ1-6; unclear D gene. The germline V gene encodes CDR1 SEHNR and CDR2 FQNEAQ (reference sequence). Trimming removed 1 base from V and 10 bases from J, with 8 bases in between. The CDR3 loop spans 13 amino acids. Supplemented by reference TRBV7-9 and TRBJ1-6, the full variable domain reads DTGVSQNPRHKITKRGQNVTFRCDPISEHNRLYWYRQTLGQGPEFLTYFQNEAQLEKSRLLSDRFSAERPKGSFSTLEIQRTEQGDSAMYLCASSLEGESPLHFGNGTRLTVT.

The V call is TRBV7-2, the J call TRBJ2-5, with TRBD1 matching 8 bases. With 10 bases clipped from V and 3 bases from J, the junction kept 13 bases outside the gene matches. The CDR3 runs 15 residues. Germline V lookup: CDR1 SGHTA, CDR2 FQGNSA. The CDR3 spells CATYQGAGHEETQYF. Written as DNA, the CDR3 is TGTGCCACGTATCAGGGGGCAGGGCATGAAGAGACCCAGTACTTC.

The V gene is TRBV27, the J gene TRBJ1-2, with a weak D call TRBD1 (6 bases). Germline-derived CDR1 and CDR2 are MNHEY and SMNVEV (reference sequence). This CDR3 is built from 13 residues. V was pared by 6 bases and J by 7 bases, with 15 bases between. As DNA, the CDR3 is TGTGCCAGCAGGGGGACGGGGGCGAGTGGCTACACCTTC. As protein: CASRGTGASGYTF.

The chain's CDR3 is CASSPRTGGDTQYF. Here the CDR3 DNA reads TGTGCCAGCAGCCCACGGACCGGGGGAGATACGCAGTATTTT. This chain connects TRBV11-3 to TRBJ2-3, with D tentatively TRBD2 (6 bases). Germline-derived CDR1 and CDR2 are SGHNT and YENEEA. The length of the CDR3 is 14 residues. V was pared by 5 bases and J by 5 bases, with 14 bases between.

The rearrangement joins TRBV10-1 to TRBJ2-2; 10 bases align to TRBD1. The junction had 7 bases not matched to a gene; V was cut back by 4 bases and J by 5 bases. This CDR3 region has 16 residues. Germline CDR1 and CDR2: WNHNN and SYGVQD (reference sequence). CDR3 sequence: CASSGPDRGTTGELFF. As DNA, the CDR3 is TGCGCCAGCAGTGGCCCGGACAGGGGGACAACCGGGGAGCTGTTTTTT.

This clone was seen a few times. J is TRBJ1-2 and V is TRBV7-8; D gene ambiguous. Germline CDR1 is SGHVS and CDR2 is FQNEAQ. With 4 bases removed from V and 7 bases from J, the gap between germline ends came to 16 bases. CDR3 size: 14 residues. The CDR3 DNA sequence: TGTGCCAGCAGCTCCCGGACGGCGGGCGGTGGCTACACCTTC. Its translation: CASSSRTAGGGYTF. Complete variable domain (other parts from reference TRBV7-8 and TRBJ1-2): GAGVSQSPRYKVAKRGQDVALRCDPISGHVSLFWYQQALGQGPEFLTYFQNEAQLDKSGLPSDRFFAERPEGSVSTLKIQRTQQEDSAVYLCASSSRTAGGGYTFGSGTRLTVV.

The chain combines TRBV28 with TRBJ1-4; D unclear. This CDR3 comprises 17 residues. Germline V CDR1 and CDR2: MDHEN, SYDVKM. V was clipped by 5 bases and J by 7 bases, with 23 bases between them. The CDR3 sequence is CASSTGGNSGLSEKLFF. CDR3 bases: TGTGCCAGCAGTACGGGCGGTAATTCGGGGTTAAGTGAAAAACTGTTTTTT.

The rearrangement links TRBV12-3 or TRBV12-4 to TRBJ1-3, with unresolved D. Trimming took off 7 bases at V and 2 bases at J, with 9 bases between the two ends. This CDR3 is built from 13 residues. CDR3 nucleotides: TGTGCCAGCACCCGATCGGCTGGAAACACCATATATTTT. Protein sequence: CASTRSAGNTIYF.

This chain joins TRBV2 and TRBJ1-1; D call uncertain. Trimming stripped 6 bases from V and 1 base from J, with 12 bases between. Germline-derived CDR1 and CDR2 are SNHLY and FYNNEI. The CDR3 consists of 14 residues. The CDR3 nucleotides read TGTGCCAGCAGAGTACAAGGACCGAACACTGAAGCTTTCTTT. Encoded protein: CASRVQGPNTEAFF.

The V and J genes are TRBV7-3 and TRBJ2-1; 14 bases align to TRBD2. Germline CDR1 is SGHTA and CDR2 is FQGTGA. CDR3 size: 17 residues. The J segment lost 6 bases and the V segment lost 0 bases, leaving 4 bases of the junction unmatched. Here the CDR3 reads CASSLTSGTSGGNEQFF. As DNA, the CDR3 is TGTGCCAGCAGCTTAACTTCTGGGACTAGCGGGGGCAATGAGCAGTTCTTC.

The V call is TRBV11-2, the J call TRBJ1-2; possibly TRBD1 for D (5 bases). Trimming removed 2 bases from V and 3 bases from J, with 10 bases in between. The CDR3 covers 14 residues. Germline V gives CDR1 SGHAT, CDR2 FQNNGV. The CDR3 protein is CASSLRGADYGYTF. DNA for the CDR3: TGTGCCAGCAGCTTAAGGGGCGCGGACTATGGCTACACCTTC.

J is TRBJ1-3 and V is TRBV18; no clear D. V was pared by 8 bases and J by 0 bases, with 14 bases between. Germline V gives CDR1 KGHSH, CDR2 LQKENI. The CDR3 runs 15 residues. The CDR3, as DNA: TGTGCCAGCAGGCCGGGCGGCAGCTCTGGAAACACCATATATTTT. It translates to CASRPGGSSGNTIYF.

This clone was recorded once. The chain joins TRBV7-2 to TRBJ2-7; D remains unclear. Trimming removed 10 bases at V and 6 bases at J, with 16 bases between. Germline-derived CDR1 and CDR2 are SGHTA and FQGNSA. This CDR3 is 12 amino acids long. CDR3 loop: CATLAVPSEQYF. The CDR3 DNA is TGTGCCACCCTGGCTGTTCCGAGCGAGCAGTACTTC.

This chain uses TRBV11-1 with TRBJ2-1, with 10 bases fitting TRBD2. The ends lost 5 bases at V and 2 bases at J; junction bases unmatched: 3. Germline V gives CDR1 SGHAT, CDR2 FQDESV (reference sequence). This CDR3 has 15 amino acids. CDR3 in amino acids: CASSISGGTYNEQFF. The CDR3 DNA sequence: TGTGCCAGCAGCATTAGCGGGGGGACCTACAATGAGCAGTTCTTC.

This clone was detected once. The J gene is TRBJ1-5, the V gene TRBV19; D unclear. Trimming cost V 10 bases and J 0 bases, with 16 bases left between them. This CDR3 comprises 15 residues. Per the germline V gene, CDR1 is LNHDA and CDR2 is SQIVND (reference sequence). Here the CDR3 reads CATSLGGDSNQPQHF. The CDR3 region has the DNA TGTGCCACCTCCCTAGGCGGAGATAGCAATCAGCCCCAGCATTTT.

V is TRBV6-6 and J is TRBJ2-1; 8 bases line up with TRBD2. Germline CDR1 MNHNY, CDR2 SVGAGI (reference sequence). The CDR3 spans 18 residues. Unmatched junction bases numbered 19, after V lost 5 bases and J lost 7 bases. CDR3 DNA sequence: TGTGCCAGCAGTCAACGGCCTGGGGGGGCGGGGGGCCGTAATGAGCAGTTCTTC. Translation gives CASSQRPGGAGGRNEQFF.